The T cell receptor (beta chain) under discussion was sequenced for a study of molecular identifiers for immune sequencing clone quantification. About this clonotype itself: This may be a read error, as it is one base from a much larger clone.

Methods described previously were used for bulk TCR libraries, and listed TCR primers were applied. One entry per CDR3 protein results from TCRdb running MiXCR on the PCR reads. This table holds about 510,000 distinct CDR3 sequences, roughly 24% found once. V lost 8 bases and J 7 bases, leaving 16 bases between the germline ends. The CDR3 contains 13 residues. Sequenced sample: naive CD8+ T cells from blood, with Jurkat cell RNA spiked in. The subset: FACS-sorted CD8+CD4-CCR7+CD45RA+ naive T cells. The rearrangement joins TRBV5-3 to TRBJ1-5, with a weak D call TRBD1 (5 bases). TRBV5-3 counts as an open reading frame of uncertain function. This clonotype originated in a human donor in good health. Some libraries in this study had Jurkat cell RNA spiked in. The CDR3 DNA reads as TGTGCCAGCGGCTTTCAGGGAGGGCAGCCCCAGCATTTT. It specifies CASGFQGGQPQHF.